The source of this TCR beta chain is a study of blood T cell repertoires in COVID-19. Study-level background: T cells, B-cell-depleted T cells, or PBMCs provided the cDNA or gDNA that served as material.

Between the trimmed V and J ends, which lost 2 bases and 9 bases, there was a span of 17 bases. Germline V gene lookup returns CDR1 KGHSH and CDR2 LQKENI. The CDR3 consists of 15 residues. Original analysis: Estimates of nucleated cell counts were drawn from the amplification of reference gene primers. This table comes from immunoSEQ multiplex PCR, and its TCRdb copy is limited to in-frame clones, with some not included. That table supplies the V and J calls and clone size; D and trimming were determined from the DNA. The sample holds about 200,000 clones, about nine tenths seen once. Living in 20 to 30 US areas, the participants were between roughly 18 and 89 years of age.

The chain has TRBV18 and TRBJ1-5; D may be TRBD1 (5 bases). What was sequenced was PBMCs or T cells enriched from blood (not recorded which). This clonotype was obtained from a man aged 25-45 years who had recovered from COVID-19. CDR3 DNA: TGTGCCAGCTCACCAAGACCGGGACTGGATGGGCCCCAGCATTTT. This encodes CASSPRPGLDGPQHF.